This T cell receptor beta chain was sequenced in a study of cytomegalovirus exposure and HLA in healthy donors. Study-level findings and limits: By a later analysis, the bulk of CMV-associated TCR beta chains appeared HLA-restricted.

Trimming cost V 8 bases and J 3 bases, with 17 bases left between them. The CDR3 sequence is 15 residues long. Germline CDR1 reads MNHEY; CDR2 reads SVGAGI. PCR used 60 Vbeta primers and 13 Jbeta primers. The repertoire was sequenced with immunoSEQ multiplex PCR; TCRdb's copy has only in-frame clones and lacks some. The sample lists 90,000 to 100,000 clones; roughly 76% were seen once. To note about this clone: Antigen: not known.

The clonotype comes from a woman in her sixties in good health and CMV-seropositive. The chain is built from TRBV6-5 and TRBJ1-3, with D possibly TRBD1 on 6 matching bases. Source material: PBMCs. As DNA, the CDR3 is TGTGCCAGCTCCCCACAGGGATTCGGTGGAAACACCATATATTTT. This encodes CASSPQGFGGNTIYF.